The next 29 T cell receptor beta chains were all read from a single sample in a study of blood T cell repertoires in COVID-19. Profiling relied on immunoSEQ multiplex PCR, and the TCRdb table lists in-frame clones only, not all of them. In the table there are hundreds of thousands of clones, around nine tenths of which are singletons. The sequenced sample was peripheral blood. Receptors originate from a man in his 70s with acute or convalescent COVID-19.

The gene calls are TRBV28 and TRBJ1-1; a possible D gene is TRBD1 (6 bases). V was pared by 7 bases and J by 2 bases, with 14 bases between. CDR3 length equals 14 residues. From germline, CDR1 is MDHEN and CDR2 SYDVKM. The CDR3 sequence: CASIPPGVNTEAFF. CDR3 in DNA: TGTGCCAGCATACCCCCAGGGGTTAACACTGAAGCTTTCTTT.

The V gene is TRBV4-3, the J gene TRBJ1-5; D remains ambiguous. CDR1 LGHNA and CDR2 YSLEER come from the germline V gene. V lost 3 bases, J lost 5 bases, and 8 bases lay in between. The CDR3 spans 13 residues. CDR3 sequence (DNA): TGCGCCAGCAGCCAGGGTGAGGATCAGCCCCAGCATTTT. The encoded protein is CASSQGEDQPQHF.

This chain connects TRBV28 to TRBJ2-7; D uncertain. Germline CDR1 MDHEN, CDR2 SYDVKM. V lost 6 bases and J 10 bases, leaving 10 bases between the germline ends. The CDR3 is 10 amino acids. CDR3 sequence: CASRDIIQYF. The CDR3 DNA sequence: TGTGCCAGCAGAGACATTATACAGTACTTC.

The V and J genes are TRBV11-2 and TRBJ2-7; 7 bases map to TRBD2. Unmatched junction bases numbered 5, after V lost 1 base and J lost 2 bases. In germline, CDR1 is SGHAT, CDR2 FQNNGV. The CDR3 extends over 15 amino acids. The chain's CDR3 is CASSLGIGGTYEQYF. In nucleotides, the CDR3 is TGTGCCAGCAGCTTAGGGATCGGGGGGACCTACGAGCAGTACTTC.

This clone was detected once. V usage is TRBV5-1 and J usage is TRBJ2-3, with TRBD1 matching 10 bases. V gave up 3 bases and J gave up 5 bases; unmatched junction bases: 9. This CDR3 spans 16 amino acids. Germline values: CDR1 SGHRS, CDR2 YFSETQ. The CDR3 nucleotides read TGCGCCAGCAGCTGGGGGGACAGGGGATCAGGAGATACGCAGTATTTT. Its protein product is CASSWGDRGSGDTQYF.

This chain joins TRBV18 and TRBJ1-2, with 8 bases fitting TRBD1. The CDR3 runs to 13 residues. Germline lookup yields CDR1 KGHSH and CDR2 LQKENI. V was pared by 4 bases and J by 3 bases, with 1 base of the junction left unmatched. Written as DNA, the CDR3 is TGTGCCAGCTCACGGGGACAGGACTATGGCTACACCTTC. It encodes CASSRGQDYGYTF.

The chain recombines TRBV5-1 with TRBJ2-1; a possible D gene is TRBD1 (6 bases). The CDR3 loop spans 12 amino acids. The V end was cut by 5 bases, the J end by 9 bases, with 12 bases between. Germline V gene data show CDR1 as SGHRS and CDR2 as YFSETQ. This CDR3 is CASSTQGAEQFF. The CDR3 nucleotides read TGCGCCAGCAGTACACAGGGAGCTGAGCAGTTCTTC.

This clone was seen only once. V is TRBV15 and J is TRBJ2-3, with D unresolved. This CDR3 spans 15 amino acids. The V end lost 1 base, the J end lost 1 base, and 9 bases lay between the germline ends. CDR1 is LNHNV and CDR2 is YYDKDF in the germline V gene (reference sequence). The chain's CDR3 is CATSRAPIGTDTQYF. For the CDR3, the DNA is TGTGCCACCAGCAGAGCTCCTATAGGCACAGATACGCAGTATTTT.

This chain joins TRBV29-1 and TRBJ2-1, with D maybe TRBD1 (6 bases). The CDR3 spans 14 residues. Trimming took 3 bases from V and 7 from J, leaving 16 bases between them. Germline V gives CDR1 SQVTM, CDR2 ANQGSEA. The CDR3 coding sequence is TGCAGCGTTGACTGGGGGCGCGTTCGAAATGAGCAGTTCTTC. Protein: CSVDWGRVRNEQFF.

The chain couples TRBV5-4 to TRBJ1-3, with TRBD1 matching 9 bases. Germline values: CDR1 SGHNT, CDR2 YYREEE (reference sequence). J gave up 4 bases and V 0 bases, and 2 bases lay outside the gene matches. CDR3 size: 15 residues. DNA for the CDR3: TGTGCCAGCAGCTTGGCCGGGACAGGGGGAAACACCATATATTTT. It is translated as CASSLAGTGGNTIYF.

This clone was seen a few times. V usage is TRBV4-1 and J usage is TRBJ2-6, with 7 bases aligning to TRBD1. From germline, CDR1 is MGHRA and CDR2 YSYEKL. This CDR3 is built from 17 residues. Unmatched junction bases numbered 8, after V lost 5 bases and J lost 1 base. CDR3 amino acids: CASSWDSYLSGANVLTF. DNA for the CDR3: TGCGCCAGCAGCTGGGACAGCTACCTTTCTGGGGCCAACGTCCTGACTTTC.

The J gene is TRBJ1-5, the V gene TRBV28; 9 bases match TRBD1. CDR3 length equals 18 residues. CDR1 is MDHEN, CDR2 SYDVKM, per germline. V dropped 3 bases and J dropped 0; count of bases not matched to a gene: 9. The DNA for the CDR3 is TGTGCCAGCAGTTTCTTCGGACAGGGGACATCTAGCAATCAGCCCCAGCATTTT. Encoded protein: CASSFFGQGTSSNQPQHF.

This chain connects TRBV19 to TRBJ2-5; 7 bases are shared with TRBD1. The V gene end was trimmed by 4 bases and the J gene end by 1 base; junction bases not matched to a gene: 6. This CDR3 has 15 amino acids. Germline loops: CDR1 LNHDA, CDR2 SQIVND (reference sequence). CDR3 region: CASSTRQGLQETQYF. Here the CDR3 DNA reads TGTGCCAGTAGTACGAGACAGGGCCTCCAAGAGACCCAGTACTTC.

The chain recombines TRBV20-1 with TRBJ1-2; D ambiguous. The CDR3 totals 11 residues. Per germline, CDR1 DFQATT and CDR2 SNEGSKA (reference sequence). V was trimmed by 3 bases and J by 8 bases, leaving 10 bases between them. The DNA for the CDR3 is TGCAGTGCTAGCCGCGGGGAGGGCTACACCTTC. Protein sequence: CSASRGEGYTF.

The rearrangement joins TRBV10-3 to TRBJ1-4; D gene ambiguous. Trimming removed 4 bases from V and 0 bases from J, with 9 bases in between. The CDR3 is made up of 15 amino acids. Germline V lookup: CDR1 ENHRY, CDR2 SYGVKD. CDR3: CAISAQASTNEKLFF. CDR3 in DNA: TGTGCCATCAGTGCCCAGGCTTCAACTAATGAAAAACTGTTTTTT.

The chain is built from TRBV5-1 and TRBJ1-6, with 7 bases lining up with TRBD1. The CDR3 extends over 16 amino acids. The trim removed 4 bases at V and 2 bases at J, leaving 6 bases unmatched. Germline V lookup: CDR1 SGHRS, CDR2 YFSETQ. Written as DNA, the CDR3 is TGCGCCAGCAGCGGCGGCAGGGGGACCTATAATTCACCCCTCCACTTT. Protein product: CASSGGRGTYNSPLHF.

The chain recombines TRBV5-1 with TRBJ2-7, with a tentative D call TRBD2 (6 bases). The CDR3 has 15 amino acids. The ends were cut back, 0 bases at V and 4 bases at J, with 14 bases in the middle. Germline CDR1 reads SGHRS; CDR2 reads YFSETQ. CDR3 DNA sequence: TGCGCCAGCAGCTTGGTTTCGGACGGAGGGTACGAGCAGTACTTC. Translation: CASSLVSDGGYEQYF.

In its sample, this clone was seen once. The rearrangement uses TRBV10-3 and TRBJ2-7; perhaps TRBD1 as D (5 bases). Between the trimmed V and J ends, which lost 6 bases and 0 bases, there was a span of 12 bases. The CDR3 length is 14 residues. In germline, CDR1 is ENHRY, CDR2 SYGVKD. Written as DNA, the CDR3 is TGTGCCATCAGAAATCGAACAGGCTCCTACGAGCAGTACTTC. Protein sequence: CAIRNRTGSYEQYF.

The rearrangement links TRBV5-4 to TRBJ2-2; D might be TRBD1 (6 bases). V gave up 4 bases and J gave up 4 bases, with 11 bases separating them. The CDR3 consists of 14 residues. The germline CDR1 and CDR2 sequences are SGHNT and YYREEE (reference sequence). The CDR3 DNA reads as TGTGCCAGCAGCACGGGACAAAGCACCGGGGAGCTGTTTTTT. Translating it yields CASSTGQSTGELFF.

The chain combines TRBV3-1 (or the pseudogene TRBV3-2) with TRBJ1-2, with TRBD1 matching 7 bases. With V trimmed by 0 bases and J by 3 bases, 13 bases remained unmatched. Germline values: CDR1 LGHDT, CDR2 YNNKEL (reference sequence). There are 18 residues in the CDR3. CDR3 protein: CASSQDPPRGQKHYGYTF. Here the CDR3 DNA reads TGTGCCAGCAGCCAAGATCCCCCCCGGGGACAGAAACACTATGGCTACACCTTC.

V usage is TRBV3-1 (or the pseudogene TRBV3-2) and J usage is TRBJ2-5; 9 bases line up with TRBD2. CDR1 and CDR2 (germline): LGHDT, YNNKEL (reference sequence). The CDR3 extends over 15 amino acids. V trimming: 3 bases; J trimming: 5 bases; junction bases outside the gene matches: 7. The CDR3 sequence is CASSHNSGGSETQYF. The CDR3 region has the DNA TGTGCCAGCAGCCACAATAGCGGGGGTTCGGAGACCCAGTACTTC.

The chain has TRBV5-1 and TRBJ2-7; 7 positions agree with TRBD2. CDR1 SGHRS and CDR2 YFSETQ come from the germline V gene. Trimming took 1 base from V and 0 from J; bases not matched to a gene: 4. The CDR3 is 15 amino acids. The CDR3 coding sequence is TGCGCCAGCAGCTTGTGGGGGGGAAGCTCCTACGAGCAGTACTTC. It specifies CASSLWGGSSYEQYF. Filled out from reference TRBV5-1 and TRBJ2-7, the complete variable domain reads KAGVTQTPRYLIKTRGQQVTLSCSPISGHRSVSWYQQTPGQGLQFLFEYFSETQRNKGNFPGRFSGRQFSNSRSEMNVSTLELGDSALYLCASSLWGGSSYEQYFGPGTRLTVT.

The CDR3 DNA reads as TGCGCCAGCAGGGGGAGCCAGCATTTT. It translates to CASRGSQHF. This chain links TRBV10-1 with TRBJ1-5; D ambiguous. The length of the CDR3 is 9 residues. CDR1 and CDR2 from the germline V gene are WNHNN and SYGVQD (reference sequence). V lost 6 bases and J 12 bases, leaving 6 bases between the germline ends.

The chain is built from TRBV25-1 and TRBJ2-1; D perhaps matches TRBD2 (6 bases). Germline-derived CDR1 and CDR2 are MGHDK and SYGVNS. The ends were cut back, 7 bases at V and 8 bases at J, with 18 bases in the middle. The CDR3 length is 14 residues. The chain's CDR3 is CASTSRLGLDEQFF. CDR3 DNA sequence: TGTGCCAGCACTTCGAGACTAGGTTTAGATGAGCAGTTCTTC.

The chain combines TRBV28 with TRBJ2-5; 8 bases match TRBD1. The CDR3 runs to 17 residues. Per germline, CDR1 MDHEN and CDR2 SYDVKM. Trimming at V came to 5 bases and at J to 1 base, leaving 12 bases not matched to a gene. CDR3 region: CASSPTTGVGGQETQYF. CDR3 DNA: TGTGCCAGCAGTCCCACGACAGGGGTAGGGGGCCAAGAGACCCAGTACTTC.

V gene TRBV6-5 combines with J gene TRBJ2-7, with 8 bases aligning to TRBD2. The V and J ends lost 6 bases and 2 bases, in that order; junction bases with no gene match: 9. Germline CDR1 reads MNHEY; CDR2 reads SVGAGI. The CDR3 consists of 15 residues. The CDR3 here is CASSDLAGGPYEQYF. Written as DNA, the CDR3 is TGTGCCAGCAGCGACCTGGCGGGGGGACCCTACGAGCAGTACTTC.

The chain recombines TRBV9 with TRBJ2-7, with a tentative D call TRBD2 (6 bases). V was shortened by 4 bases and J by 4 bases, with 15 bases between the two germline ends. This CDR3 region has 14 residues. Germline V CDR1 and CDR2: SGDLS, YYNGEE. The CDR3 bases are TGTGCCAGCAGCCCTGTCGGGAGTGTTTACGAGCAGTACTTC. This gives the protein CASSPVGSVYEQYF.

This chain connects TRBV5-6 to TRBJ1-6; D is undetermined. The CDR3 covers 12 residues. Per germline, CDR1 SGHDT and CDR2 YYEEEE. V was pared by 1 base and J by 10 bases, with 6 bases between. The CDR3 region has the DNA TGTGCCAGCAGCTTGTTCTCCTCACCCCTCCACTTT. It translates to CASSLFSSPLHF.

V usage is TRBV4-2 and J usage is TRBJ1-4, with TRBD1 as a possible D gene (6 bases). Trimming pared 4 bases from V and 5 bases from J, leaving 14 bases between. Germline CDR1 is LGHNA and CDR2 is YNFKEQ. The CDR3 runs 15 residues. The CDR3 DNA sequence: TGTGCCAGCAGCCCTCCAGGGGAAGGGAATGAAAAACTGTTTTTT. Protein sequence: CASSPPGEGNEKLFF.